Below, 28 T cell receptor beta chains from the same sample are listed, as sequenced in a study of CD8 T cells in Susac syndrome. Random-hexamer reverse transcription was applied to about 0.5 to 1 ug RNA. TCRdb analysed the immunoSEQ multiplex PCR reads with MiXCR anew, one entry per CDR3 protein. The sample records 300,000 or so distinct CDR3 sequences, roughly 94% being singletons. Source material: CD4+ T cells from PBMCs. These receptors all stem from a human donor with multiple sclerosis.

The genes are TRBV28 and TRBJ2-3; TRBD1 matches at 10 bases. Germline-derived CDR1 and CDR2 are MDHEN and SYDVKM. This CDR3 contains 17 residues. J lost 2 bases, V lost 3 bases, and 8 bases had no gene match. The CDR3 protein is CASSFHRQGAYTDTQYF. The DNA for the CDR3 is TGTGCCAGCAGTTTCCATAGACAGGGGGCCTACACAGATACGCAGTATTTT.

The chain combines TRBV7-9 with TRBJ1-2; 9 bases are a match to TRBD1. Germline CDR1 SEHNR, CDR2 FQNEAQ (reference sequence). J lost 9 bases, V lost 5 bases, and 7 bases had no gene match. The CDR3 runs 13 residues. The CDR3: CASSTGTGRSYTF. DNA of the CDR3: TGTGCCAGCAGCACCGGGACAGGGAGGAGCTACACCTTC.

V and J are TRBV6-5 and TRBJ2-7, with D possibly matching TRBD1 (7 bases). The CDR3 sequence is 15 residues long. CDR1 MNHEY and CDR2 SVGAGI come from the germline V gene. Between the trimmed V and J ends, which lost 5 bases and 5 bases, there was a span of 19 bases. The CDR3 region is CASSPGHGRGDEQYF. DNA of the CDR3: TGTGCCAGCAGTCCTGGTCATGGCAGGGGGGACGAGCAGTACTTC.

The chain carries TRBV30 and TRBJ1-2; 10 nucleotides agree with TRBD1. Germline lookup yields CDR1 GTSNPN and CDR2 SVGIG (reference sequence). This CDR3 comprises 15 residues. J gave up 8 bases and V 1 base, and 10 bases lay outside the gene matches. This CDR3 is CAWSGLDRGRGGYTF. The DNA of the CDR3 is TGTGCCTGGAGTGGACTAGACAGGGGGCGTGGAGGCTACACCTTC.

The rearrangement links TRBV2 to TRBJ2-7, with a tentative D call TRBD1 (5 bases). This CDR3 is 14 amino acids long. The V gene's germline CDR1 is SNHLY and CDR2 FYNNEI. V lost 7 bases, J lost 6 bases, and 19 bases lay in between. The CDR3 sequence: CASTRDVSGGEQYF. The CDR3 nucleotides are TGTGCCAGCACCAGGGATGTTTCCGGCGGCGAGCAGTACTTC.

The rearrangement uses TRBV19 and TRBJ2-7; D not resolved. Trimming took 5 bases from V and 2 from J, leaving 13 bases between them. This CDR3 is built from 14 residues. Germline lookup yields CDR1 LNHDA and CDR2 SQIVND (reference sequence). The CDR3 nucleotides read TGTGCCAGTAGTGCGACCGGACCCCCCTACGAGCAGTACTTC. Its translation is CASSATGPPYEQYF. Full variable domain (rest looked up from reference TRBV19 and TRBJ2-7): DGGITQSPKYLFRKEGQNVTLSCEQNLNHDAMYWYRQDPGQGLRLIYYSQIVNDFQKGDIAEGYSVSREKKESFPLTVTSAQKNPTAFYLCASSATGPPYEQYFGPGTRLTVT.

The chain links TRBV5-5 to TRBJ1-1; a weak D match, TRBD1 (6 bases). With 2 bases removed from V and 5 bases from J, the gap between germline ends came to 19 bases. CDR1 SGHKS and CDR2 YYEKEE come from the germline V gene (reference sequence). The length of the CDR3 is 16 residues. CDR3 coding DNA: TGTGCCAGCAGCTTCAGGCTTTGGCGAGGGGGAACTGAAGCTTTCTTT. Translating it yields CASSFRLWRGGTEAFF. Full variable domain (rest looked up from reference TRBV5-5 and TRBJ1-1): DAGVTQSPTHLIKTRGQQVTLRCSPISGHKSVSWYQQVLGQGPQFIFQYYEKEERGRGNFPDRFSARQFPNYSSELNVNALLLGDSALYLCASSFRLWRGGTEAFFGQGTRLTVV.

This chain links TRBV5-1 with TRBJ2-1; TRBD2 matches at 16 bases. V trimming: 4 bases; J trimming: 0 bases; junction bases outside the gene matches: 4. CDR3 length equals 18 residues. CDR1 and CDR2 (germline): SGHRS, YFSETQ. CDR3 region: CASSMGLAGGSSYNEQFF. The DNA for the CDR3 is TGCGCCAGCAGCATGGGACTAGCGGGGGGGAGCTCCTACAATGAGCAGTTCTTC.

The chain carries TRBV29-1 and TRBJ2-7; TRBD2 is a possible D gene (6 bases). The CDR3 is 14 amino acids. V shed 6 bases and J shed 7 bases, with 22 bases lying between them. In germline, CDR1 is SQVTM, CDR2 ANQGSEA. DNA of the CDR3: TGCAGCGTGGGTAAAGGCCCCCCCGGGGGAGAGCAGTACTTC. Residues: CSVGKGPPGGEQYF.

CDR3 sequence reads: CASSIWDRAKRDGYTF. The DNA for the CDR3 is TGTGCCAGTAGTATCTGGGACAGAGCTAAAAGGGATGGCTACACCTTC. This rearrangement joins TRBV19 to TRBJ1-2, with 7 bases lining up with TRBD1. The CDR3 loop spans 16 amino acids. V gave up 3 bases and J gave up 6 bases; unmatched junction bases: 13. The germline V gene has CDR1 LNHDA and CDR2 SQIVND (reference sequence).

This chain connects TRBV12-2 to TRBJ2-1; the D call TRBD2 from the table was never checked on the DNA. TRBV12-2 is classified as a pseudogene. The CDR3 is made up of 20 amino acids. This CDR3 reads CASRLNWGLAGDPTYNEQFF. The DNA of the CDR3 is TGTGCAAGTCGCTTAAATTGGGGACTAGCGGGGGATCCTACCTACAATGAGCAGTTCTTC.

The rearrangement uses TRBV14 and TRBJ1-6; no firm D call. CDR1 SGHDN and CDR2 FVKESK come from the germline V gene. The ends were cut back, 1 base at V and 7 bases at J, with 8 bases in the middle. The length of the CDR3 is 14 residues. CDR3 sequence (DNA): TGTGCCAGCAGCCAAGGTCGGGAAAATTCACCCCTCCACTTT. Amino acids: CASSQGRENSPLHF. The full variable domain, in which reference TRBV14 and TRBJ1-6 provide the parts outside the CDR3, is EAGVTQFPSHSVIEKGQTVTLRCDPISGHDNLYWYRRVMGKEIKFLLHFVKESKQDESGMPNNRFLAERTGGTYSTLKVQPAELEDSGVYFCASSQGRENSPLHFGNGTRLTVT.

This clonotype occurred once. This chain joins TRBV30 and TRBJ2-3; a weak D match, TRBD1 (6 bases). The germline CDR1 and CDR2 sequences are GTSNPN and SVGIG (reference sequence). This CDR3 region has 15 residues. With 3 bases removed from V and 7 bases from J, the gap between germline ends came to 20 bases. This CDR3 is CAWSDGQPPRNTQYF. The CDR3 nucleotides read TGTGCCTGGAGCGACGGACAGCCTCCACGGAATACGCAGTATTTT.

This chain links TRBV7-9 with TRBJ1-2; D gene uncertain. V lost 7 bases, J lost 8 bases, and 20 bases lay in between. CDR3 size: 14 residues. Germline values: CDR1 SEHNR, CDR2 FQNEAQ (reference sequence). Here the CDR3 reads CASTNLFEDRGYTF. The CDR3 DNA sequence: TGTGCCAGCACCAACCTGTTTGAGGATAGGGGCTACACCTTC.

The rearrangement joins TRBV30 to TRBJ1-2; D remains unclear. With 3 bases removed from V and 0 bases from J, the gap between germline ends came to 14 bases. Per germline, CDR1 GTSNPN and CDR2 SVGIG (reference sequence). The CDR3 has 15 amino acids. CDR3 sequence: CAWSPGVLTNYGYTF. The CDR3 coding sequence is TGTGCCTGGAGCCCAGGAGTACTTACTAACTATGGCTACACCTTC.

In its sample, this clonotype was seen a few times. V and J are TRBV12-3 or TRBV12-4 and TRBJ1-3; D is unclear. The CDR3 covers 13 residues. Trimming took off 5 bases at V and 0 bases at J, with 5 bases between the two ends. The CDR3 protein is CASSRYSGNTIYF. The CDR3 DNA is TGTGCCAGCAGTAGATACTCTGGAAACACCATATATTTT.

V gene TRBV29-1 combines with J gene TRBJ1-3; unclear D gene. In germline, CDR1 is SQVTM, CDR2 ANQGSEA. The CDR3 is 13 amino acids. Trimming cost V 4 bases and J 3 bases, with 10 bases left between them. Here the CDR3 DNA reads TGCAGCGTTGTTTCGGCGGATGGAAACACCATATATTTT. It specifies CSVVSADGNTIYF. Combining the CDR3 with reference TRBV29-1 and TRBJ1-3 gives the whole variable domain SAVISQKPSRDICQRGTSLTIQCQVDSQVTMMFWYRQQPGQSLTLIATANQGSEATYESGFVIDKFPISRPNLTFSTLTVSNMSPEDSSIYLCSVVSADGNTIYFGEGSWLTVV.

This clonotype turned up a few times. This rearrangement joins TRBV6-5 to TRBJ1-6, with 7 bases aligning to TRBD1. V gave up 5 bases and J gave up 5 bases; unmatched junction bases: 3. CDR1 MNHEY and CDR2 SVGAGI come from the germline V gene. CDR3 size: 14 residues. For the CDR3, the DNA is TGTGCCAGCAGTACCGGGACAGATAATTCACCCCTCCACTTT. This gives the protein CASSTGTDNSPLHF.

The rearrangement uses TRBV20-1 and TRBJ1-2; 10 bases fit TRBD1. V was clipped by 4 bases and J by 4 bases; unmatched bases: 9. Germline assignment: CDR1 DFQATT and CDR2 SNEGSKA (reference sequence). The CDR3 has 15 residues. The CDR3 nucleotides read TGCAGTGCTACCCCCGGGACAGGGGCCGGCTATGGCTACACCTTC. As protein: CSATPGTGAGYGYTF.

The chain couples TRBV5-1 to TRBJ2-5; D uncertain. The CDR3 length is 13 residues. The V and J ends lost 4 bases and 4 bases respectively, with 11 bases between them. Germline V gene data show CDR1 as SGHRS and CDR2 as YFSETQ. The CDR3 protein is CASSVRTRETQYF. Written as DNA, the CDR3 is TGCGCCAGCAGCGTTCGGACGCGAGAGACCCAGTACTTC.

The chain combines TRBV20-1 with TRBJ2-1; D unclear. The CDR3 consists of 13 residues. Germline V CDR1 and CDR2: DFQATT, SNEGSKA (reference sequence). Trimming cost V 6 bases and J 7 bases, with 16 bases left between them. The DNA of the CDR3 is TGCAGTGCCATATACTCCCTGGGGAATGAGCAGTTCTTC. Translation gives CSAIYSLGNEQFF.

This clonotype was found once. The rearrangement uses TRBV20-1 and TRBJ2-7; 8 nucleotides match TRBD1. Per germline, CDR1 DFQATT and CDR2 SNEGSKA (reference sequence). Germline trimming cut 4 bases from V and 2 bases from J; bases unmatched to any gene: 7. The CDR3 covers 14 residues. The chain's CDR3 is CSAIIRGRPYEQYF. CDR3 DNA: TGCAGTGCTATAATCAGGGGGCGACCCTACGAGCAGTACTTC.

The chain recombines TRBV19 with TRBJ1-1, with D perhaps matching TRBD1 (5 bases). V was trimmed by 2 bases and J by 2 bases, leaving 6 bases between them. CDR3 length: 13 amino acids. Looked up from germline, CDR1 is LNHDA and CDR2 is SQIVND (reference sequence). The CDR3 is CASSIQGNTEAFF. Here the CDR3 DNA reads TGTGCCAGTAGTATACAGGGAAACACTGAAGCTTTCTTT.

The gene calls are TRBV10-3 and TRBJ1-3; TRBD1 aligns across 9 bases. The germline V gene has CDR1 ENHRY and CDR2 SYGVKD. V lost 2 bases to trimming and J lost 4 bases; unmatched junction nucleotides: 6. This CDR3 spans 16 amino acids. The CDR3, as DNA: TGTGCCATCAGTGAGGCGACAGGGGGATCGGGAAACACCATATATTTT. Protein: CAISEATGGSGNTIYF.

V usage is TRBV25-1 and J usage is TRBJ1-2, with a tentative D call TRBD1 (5 bases). Trimming removed 3 bases from V and 1 base from J, with 18 bases in between. Germline values: CDR1 MGHDK, CDR2 SYGVNS. This CDR3 is 17 amino acids long. CDR3 DNA: TGTGCCAGCAGTGACCCGGGGCGGATCGGGAGTAACTATGGCTACACCTTC. Its translation is CASSDPGRIGSNYGYTF.

The chain links TRBV7-9 to TRBJ2-5; the match to TRBD1 covers 9 bases. The germline V gene has CDR1 SEHNR and CDR2 FQNEAQ (reference sequence). This CDR3 is 18 amino acids long. J lost 5 bases, V lost 0 bases, and 13 bases had no gene match. This chain's CDR3 is CASSLARNRDRALETQYF. DNA of the CDR3: TGTGCCAGCAGCTTAGCGCGAAATCGGGACAGGGCTTTGGAGACCCAGTACTTC.

The chain is built from TRBV11-2 and TRBJ2-3; 10 nucleotides line up with TRBD2. V lost 3 bases, J lost 2 bases, and 5 bases stayed unmatched. The germline V gene encodes CDR1 SGHAT and CDR2 FQNNGV. This CDR3 spans 16 amino acids. The CDR3 sequence: CASSFRSGGATDTQYF. Here the CDR3 DNA reads TGTGCCAGCAGCTTTCGGAGCGGGGGGGCCACAGATACGCAGTATTTT.

This rearrangement joins TRBV29-1 to TRBJ2-5; possibly TRBD1 for D (5 bases). V gave up 4 bases and J gave up 5 bases, with 17 bases separating them. The CDR3 has 14 amino acids. Germline CDR1 reads SQVTM; CDR2 reads ANQGSEA. The CDR3 loop is CSVGFGAGGETQYF. Here the CDR3 DNA reads TGCAGCGTTGGTTTTGGGGCTGGTGGGGAGACCCAGTACTTC.